This T cell receptor beta chain appears in the sequencing data of a study of early T cells in non-severe SARS-CoV-2 infection. The overall study: RNA in bulk from unsorted whole blood was sequenced, and chains were unpaired. General study findings and limits: The matching step, a VDJdb search, favored anti-spike CD8 responses and missed private and CD4 specificities.

Unique molecular identifiers (one per individual cDNA molecule) were attached. TCRdb called the 5' RACE reads again in MiXCR, with one record for every CDR3 protein. The sample lists 70,000 to 80,000 distinct CDR3 sequences, approximately 13% occurring once. This clonotype has ten or more counts. Antigen unknown. The V gene lost 1 base and the J gene lost 7 bases, with 14 bases spanning the gap. Germline V gene lookup returns CDR1 SGHAT and CDR2 FQNNGV. The CDR3 extends over 15 amino acids. The origin of this receptor is an adult who was a healthcare worker with PCR-confirmed SARS-CoV-2 infection or an uninfected control (not recorded which). The source material was whole blood, sampled at baseline. This sequence joins TRBV11-2 and TRBJ2-1, with D uncertain. CDR3 amino acids: CASSLASGLVNEQFF. The CDR3 DNA reads as TGTGCCAGCAGCTTAGCTTCGGGCTTAGTAAATGAGCAGTTCTTC.